The 9 T cell receptor beta chains presented below share a single source sample, sequenced in a study of T cell responses to AZD1222 COVID-19 vaccine. Produced via immunoSEQ multiplex PCR; TCRdb's table is partial and in-frame only. The sample includes 150,000 to 200,000 clones, just under 95% of them seen just once. The source material was peripheral blood, sampled on day 0 of AZD1222 vaccination. The receptors originated from an adult in good health.

The CDR3 DNA sequence: TGTGCCAGCAGTTTCCTGACGGGGCGGTTGAACACTGAAGCTTTCTTT. Translating gives CASSFLTGRLNTEAFF. This chain uses TRBV28 with TRBJ1-1, with TRBD1 as a possible D gene (5 bases). Trimming pared 3 bases from V and 0 bases from J, leaving 14 bases between. Germline CDR1 reads MDHEN; CDR2 reads SYDVKM. The CDR3 runs to 16 residues. The full variable domain, with the rest looked up from reference TRBV28 and TRBJ1-1, is DVKVTQSSRYLVKRTGEKVFLECVQDMDHENMFWYRQDPGLGLRLIYFSYDVKMKEKGDIPEGYSVSREKKERFSLILESASTNQTSMYLCASSFLTGRLNTEAFFGQGTRLTVV.

The chain combines TRBV30 with TRBJ1-5; D is ambiguous. This CDR3 region has 13 residues. CDR1 and CDR2 from the germline V gene are GTSNPN and SVGIG (reference sequence). Trimming took 2 bases from V and 2 from J, leaving 7 bases between them. The CDR3: CAWSTGGNQPQHF. Written as DNA, the CDR3 is TGTGCCTGGAGTACTGGAGGCAATCAGCCCCAGCATTTT. Full variable domain (outside the CDR3, taken from reference TRBV30 and TRBJ1-5): SQTIHQWPATLVQPVGSPLSLECTVEGTSNPNLYWYRQAAGRGLQLLFYSVGIGQISSEVPQNLSASRPQDRQFILSSKKLLLSDSGFYLCAWSTGGNQPQHFGDGTRLSIL.

The chain joins TRBV3-1 (or the pseudogene TRBV3-2) to TRBJ2-5; 9 positions agree with TRBD1. Trimming cost V 4 bases and J 5 bases; bases outside gene matches: 8. Germline values: CDR1 LGHDT, CDR2 YNNKEL (reference sequence). This CDR3 has 15 residues. CDR3 coding DNA: TGTGCCAGCAGCCCCCACGGGACAGGGCACGAGACCCAGTACTTC. Its protein is CASSPHGTGHETQYF.

CDR3 sequence reads: CASSPGTSDSYEQYF. The CDR3 DNA reads TGTGCCAGCAGCCCCGGGACTAGCGACTCCTACGAGCAGTACTTC. J is TRBJ2-7 and V is TRBV13, with 10 positions matching TRBD2. Trimming took 5 bases from V and 0 from J; bases not matched to a gene: 4. Germline V CDR1 and CDR2: PRHDT, FYEKMQ (reference sequence). The CDR3 length is 15 residues.

The chain carries TRBV11-2 and TRBJ2-7; D call uncertain. CDR3 length: 17 residues. The V end lost 5 bases, the J end lost 1 base, and 21 bases lay between the germline ends. Looked up from germline, CDR1 is SGHAT and CDR2 is FQNNGV. The DNA of the CDR3 is TGTGCCAGCAGCCCCCTCCGGAAGGGTAGCCAATCCTACGAGCAGTACTTC. It is translated as CASSPLRKGSQSYEQYF.

This clone was observed a handful of times. The genes are TRBV5-1 and TRBJ1-1; the match to TRBD1 covers 9 bases. V gave up 0 bases and J gave up 4 bases; unmatched junction bases: 4. This CDR3 spans 15 amino acids. Germline CDR1 and CDR2: SGHRS and YFSETQ. Here the CDR3 DNA reads TGCGCCAGCAGCTTGGGGGACAGGGCGGGCACTGAAGCTTTCTTT. Translated, it gives CASSLGDRAGTEAFF.

This chain links TRBV14 with TRBJ2-3, with 8 positions matching TRBD2. The germline gives CDR1 SGHDN, CDR2 FVKESK. With 0 bases clipped from V and 5 bases from J, the junction kept 10 bases outside the gene matches. This CDR3 contains 17 residues. Here the CDR3 reads CASSQDWTGGIEDTQYF. The CDR3 coding sequence is TGTGCCAGCAGCCAAGATTGGACGGGGGGGATCGAAGATACGCAGTATTTT.

This chain uses TRBV2 with TRBJ2-2, with TRBD1 matching 9 bases. The germline gives CDR1 SNHLY, CDR2 FYNNEI. The CDR3 is made up of 14 amino acids. With V trimmed by 5 bases and J by 7 bases, 5 bases remained unmatched. The CDR3 here is CASSNRDRVGELFF. The DNA of the CDR3 is TGTGCCAGCAGTAACCGGGACAGGGTCGGGGAGCTGTTTTTT.

The chain uses TRBV2 and TRBJ1-5, with TRBD1 as a possible D gene (6 bases). The germline gives CDR1 SNHLY, CDR2 FYNNEI. This CDR3 is 15 amino acids long. The V end lost 8 bases, the J end lost 4 bases, and 18 bases lay between the germline ends. The CDR3 DNA reads TGTGCCAGCCGAAACCGGGACATAGAAAATCAGCCCCAGCATTTT. Amino acid sequence: CASRNRDIENQPQHF.